The 29 T cell receptor beta chains below all came from one sample that was sequenced in a study of radiotherapy plus CTLA-4 blockade in lung cancer. Sequencing used immunoSEQ multiplex PCR; TCRdb keeps in-frame clones, though not all of them. Found here are about 120,000 clones, about 77% of them singletons; the top ten hold over 4%. Sequencing was performed on peripheral blood, taken from a patient treated with radiotherapy plus ipilimumab. Receptor source: a human donor with non-small cell lung cancer who had a partial response to radiotherapy plus ipilimumab.

The chain has TRBV27 and TRBJ1-2; D is ambiguous. Between the trimmed V and J ends, which lost 6 bases and 1 base, there was a span of 9 bases. Germline CDR1 reads MNHEY; CDR2 reads SMNVEV (reference sequence). The CDR3 extends over 13 amino acids. The CDR3 nucleotides read TGTGCCAGCAGCTATAGAGATAACTATGGCTACACCTTC. Amino acids: CASSYRDNYGYTF.

The chain joins TRBV6-6 to TRBJ2-7, with TRBD2 as a possible D gene (7 bases). CDR1 and CDR2 (germline): MNHNY, SVGAGI (reference sequence). V shed 2 bases and J shed 6 bases, with 14 bases lying between them. This CDR3 contains 14 residues. The CDR3 region is CASSYRQGGGEQYF. The DNA of the CDR3 is TGTGCCAGCAGTTACCGGCAGGGAGGGGGCGAGCAGTACTTC.

The rearrangement uses TRBV6-6 and TRBJ1-5; D possibly corresponds to TRBD1 (6 bases). This CDR3 is built from 14 residues. Trimming removed 2 bases from V and 5 bases from J, with 10 bases in between. Looked up from germline, CDR1 is MNHNY and CDR2 is SVGAGI (reference sequence). The CDR3 DNA reads as TGTGCCAGCAGTTACGCGGGGGCCGATCAGCCCCAGCATTTT. This encodes CASSYAGADQPQHF.

The genes are TRBV5-4 and TRBJ2-3; 7 bases fit TRBD1. The CDR3 covers 14 residues. Germline V gene sequence: CDR1 SGHNT, CDR2 YYREEE (reference sequence). With V trimmed by 4 bases and J by 9 bases, 11 bases remained unmatched. The CDR3 region is CASSGTESSQTQYF. The CDR3 DNA is TGTGCCAGCAGCGGGACAGAGTCGTCCCAGACGCAGTATTTT. Based on the CDR3 plus reference TRBV5-4 and TRBJ2-3, the full variable domain is ETGVTQSPTHLIKTRGQQVTLRCSSQSGHNTVSWYQQALGQGPQFIFQYYREEENGRGNFPPRFSGLQFPNYSSELNVNALELDDSALYLCASSGTESSQTQYFGPGTRLTVL.

V and J are TRBV19 and TRBJ1-4; TRBD1 aligns across 7 bases. The CDR3 contains 13 residues. Germline CDR1 is LNHDA and CDR2 is SQIVND (reference sequence). The trim removed 0 bases at V and 13 bases at J, leaving 5 bases unmatched. The CDR3 DNA sequence: TGTGCCAGTAGTATAGAAACAGGGGTCGTACTGTTTTTT. Translated: CASSIETGVVLFF.

This chain uses TRBV19 with TRBJ2-2; a possible D gene is TRBD2 (6 bases). This CDR3 contains 14 residues. Trimming removed 7 bases from V and 6 bases from J, with 15 bases in between. Looked up from germline, CDR1 is LNHDA and CDR2 is SQIVND (reference sequence). The CDR3 here is CASTGSGGAGELFF. The DNA for the CDR3 is TGTGCCAGTACCGGGAGTGGAGGGGCCGGGGAGCTGTTTTTT.

The chain carries TRBV7-2 and TRBJ2-6; D remains ambiguous. CDR1 is SGHTA and CDR2 is FQGNSA in the germline V gene. The CDR3 spans 14 residues. Trimming stripped 5 bases from V and 3 bases from J, with 8 bases between. The CDR3 DNA is TGTGCCAGCAGCCTCTTCAGTGGGGCCAACGTCCTGACTTTC. Translation gives CASSLFSGANVLTF.

In DNA form, the CDR3 reads TGCGCCAGCAGCCAAGGACAGGTTAATAACTATGGCTACACCTTC. Protein: CASSQGQVNNYGYTF. The chain is built from TRBV4-1 and TRBJ1-2; D is possibly TRBD1 (6 bases). The CDR3 has 15 residues. V was pared by 1 base and J by 1 base, with 10 bases between. Germline-derived CDR1 and CDR2 are MGHRA and YSYEKL.

V is TRBV5-1 and J is TRBJ2-1; TRBD2 matches at 12 bases. J lost 9 bases, V lost 2 bases, and 6 bases had no gene match. Germline V gene lookup returns CDR1 SGHRS and CDR2 YFSETQ. CDR3 length: 15 amino acids. The CDR3, as DNA: TGCGCCAGCAGCTTACGACTAGCGGGAGATGCTGAGCAGTTCTTC. This translates into CASSLRLAGDAEQFF.

V usage is TRBV4-2 and J usage is TRBJ1-2; D ambiguous. The CDR3 is 13 residues long. The germline V gene has CDR1 LGHNA and CDR2 YNFKEQ. The germline V and J ends were trimmed by 3 bases and 4 bases, with 9 bases remaining between them. CDR3 DNA: TGTGCCAGCAGCCAGGGAGGGAGCTATGGCTACACCTTC. Its protein product is CASSQGGSYGYTF.

The chain is built from TRBV27 and TRBJ2-1; the match to TRBD2 covers 14 bases. There are 20 residues in the CDR3. Trimming removed 7 bases from V and 4 bases from J; junction bases left unmatched: 18. Germline V gives CDR1 MNHEY, CDR2 SMNVEV (reference sequence). As DNA, the CDR3 is TGTGCCAGCAAGCCTTCCGGACTAGCGGGAGGCCTAGTAACTTACAATGAGCAGTTCTTC. It specifies CASKPSGLAGGLVTYNEQFF.

In nucleotides, the CDR3 is TGTGCCAGCTCACAATCCCAGGGGCAGAACACTGAAGCTTTCTTT. It translates to CASSQSQGQNTEAFF. This chain joins TRBV18 and TRBJ1-1; maybe TRBD1 (6 bases). The CDR3 totals 15 residues. V gave up 4 bases and J gave up 1 base, with 13 bases separating them. Germline V gene data show CDR1 as KGHSH and CDR2 as LQKENI.

Remarks on this clone: The identical CDR3 is also encoded by other nucleotide sequences in the sample. The chain links TRBV5-1 to TRBJ1-1; D remains unclear. The CDR3 is made up of 16 amino acids. CDR1 is SGHRS, CDR2 YFSETQ, per germline. The V end was cut by 0 bases, the J end by 0 bases, with 12 bases between. The CDR3 loop reads CASSLAGQALNTEAFF. In nucleotides, the CDR3 is TGCGCCAGCAGCTTGGCCGGCCAGGCTCTGAACACTGAAGCTTTCTTT.

In this sample, this clone turned up a few times. DNA of the CDR3: TGTGCCAGCACCCTAGGGACAGGGGGTTGGGTCACTGAAGCTTTCTTT. Its translation: CASTLGTGGWVTEAFF. V gene TRBV7-9 combines with J gene TRBJ1-1; 11 nucleotides line up with TRBD1. Germline trimming cut 7 bases from V and 4 bases from J; bases unmatched to any gene: 11. Germline values: CDR1 SEHNR, CDR2 FQNEAQ (reference sequence). This CDR3 has 16 amino acids.

The CDR3: CASSSSLTYEQYV. DNA for the CDR3: TGTGCCAGCAGTTCCTCACTAACCTACGAGCAGTACGTC. The chain joins TRBV6-5 to TRBJ2-7; unclear D gene. Germline V gives CDR1 MNHEY, CDR2 SVGAGI. The CDR3 consists of 13 residues. Trimming cost V 4 bases and J 2 bases, with 9 bases left between them.

This clone came up a few times. The V gene is TRBV6-5, the J gene TRBJ1-5; D possibly corresponds to TRBD1 (5 bases). CDR3 size: 14 residues. With 6 bases removed from V and 3 bases from J, the gap between germline ends came to 12 bases. Germline lookup yields CDR1 MNHEY and CDR2 SVGAGI. CDR3 nucleotide sequence: TGTGCCAGCAGCCTACAGGAGATCAATCAGCCCCAGCATTTT. It translates to CASSLQEINQPQHF.

This CDR3 is CASRRDSAGSYEQYF. CDR3 bases: TGTGCCAGCAGGCGGGACAGCGCGGGGAGCTACGAGCAGTACTTC. This rearrangement joins TRBV5-4 to TRBJ2-7; possibly TRBD1 for D (7 bases). The CDR3 length is 15 residues. The germline gives CDR1 SGHNT, CDR2 YYREEE (reference sequence). V lost 5 bases, J lost 3 bases, and 18 bases lay in between.

This chain links TRBV7-2 with TRBJ1-2; 9 bases map to TRBD1. The CDR3 runs to 15 residues. Losses at the gene ends were 5 bases for V and 0 bases for J; bases not matched to a gene: 4. Per germline, CDR1 SGHTA and CDR2 FQGNSA. CDR3 nucleotides: TGTGCCAGCAGCATCGGGACAGGGACTAACTATGGCTACACCTTC. This translates into CASSIGTGTNYGYTF.

This chain links TRBV6-1 with TRBJ2-3; TRBD2 matches 15 bases. This CDR3 region has 16 residues. CDR1 and CDR2 from the germline V gene are MNHNS and SASEGT. V shed 3 bases and J 6 bases; nucleotides not matched to a gene: 4. The DNA for the CDR3 is TGTGCCAGCAGTGACGGACTAGCGGGAGGGTGGGATACGCAGTATTTT. Protein product: CASSDGLAGGWDTQYF.

V gene TRBV7-2 combines with J gene TRBJ1-5; 7 positions agree with TRBD1. CDR1 is SGHTA and CDR2 is FQGNSA in the germline V gene. This CDR3 spans 15 amino acids. V was clipped by 3 bases and J by 3 bases; unmatched bases: 5. CDR3 sequence: CASSFRDRLNQPQHF. As DNA, the CDR3 is TGTGCCAGCAGCTTCAGGGACAGACTCAATCAGCCCCAGCATTTT.

The chain recombines TRBV11-2 with TRBJ2-3, with 9 bases aligning to TRBD1. The J segment lost 0 bases and the V segment lost 6 bases, leaving 10 bases of the junction unmatched. The CDR3 runs 17 residues. CDR1 is SGHAT, CDR2 FQNNGV, per germline. For the CDR3, the DNA is TGTGCCAGCAGAAGGATGGGACAGGGTTTAAGCACAGATACGCAGTATTTT. This translates into CASRRMGQGLSTDTQYF. Drawing the rest from reference TRBV11-2 and TRBJ2-3, the complete variable domain is EAGVAQSPRYKIIEKRQSVAFWCNPISGHATLYWYQQILGQGPKLLIQFQNNGVVDDSQLPKDRFSAERLKGVDSTLKIQPAKLEDSAVYLCASRRMGQGLSTDTQYFGPGTRLTVL.

The chain carries TRBV27 and TRBJ2-5, with TRBD2 as a possible D gene (6 bases). The germline V gene has CDR1 MNHEY and CDR2 SMNVEV (reference sequence). V was cut by 2 bases and J by 4 bases, with 11 bases left in between. This CDR3 is 14 amino acids long. CDR3 sequence reads: CASSLGDSRETQYF. The CDR3 region has the DNA TGTGCCAGCAGTTTAGGGGACTCTAGAGAGACCCAGTACTTC.

This chain uses TRBV29-1 with TRBJ1-2, with TRBD1 as a possible D gene (6 bases). CDR1 is SQVTM, CDR2 ANQGSEA, per germline. V was cut by 6 bases and J by 4 bases, with 15 bases left in between. The CDR3 length is 13 residues. The CDR3 loop is CSVNQGSAYGYTF. CDR3 bases: TGCAGCGTGAACCAGGGGAGTGCCTATGGCTACACCTTC.

The rearrangement links TRBV18 to TRBJ1-4; TRBD1 matches at 8 bases. Germline CDR1 reads KGHSH; CDR2 reads LQKENI. Trimming removed 4 bases from V and 0 bases from J; junction bases left unmatched: 4. The CDR3 length is 16 residues. The CDR3 DNA sequence: TGTGCCAGCTCACGAGACAGGGGTGCAACTAATGAAAAACTGTTTTTT. Translated, it gives CASSRDRGATNEKLFF.

This chain connects TRBV20-1 to TRBJ1-1; no reliable D call. The CDR3 loop spans 11 amino acids. Germline V gene sequence: CDR1 DFQATT, CDR2 SNEGSKA (reference sequence). V was trimmed by 3 bases and J by 8 bases, leaving 10 bases between them. CDR3 in amino acids: CSARPGREAFF. CDR3 DNA: TGCAGTGCTAGGCCGGGTCGCGAAGCTTTCTTT.

V usage is TRBV5-1 and J usage is TRBJ2-7, with D tentatively TRBD2 (5 bases). Trimming shortened V by 2 bases and J by 0 bases, and 12 bases separated the two germline ends. Per germline, CDR1 SGHRS and CDR2 YFSETQ. The CDR3 sequence is 15 residues long. The DNA for the CDR3 is TGCGCCAGCAGCTTAGGTTACGGGGACTCCTACGAGCAGTACTTC. This codes for CASSLGYGDSYEQYF.

This chain links TRBV9 with TRBJ2-3, with D perhaps TRBD2 (6 bases). The CDR3 sequence is 14 residues long. Germline-derived CDR1 and CDR2 are SGDLS and YYNGEE. Trimming removed 2 bases from V and 2 bases from J, with 9 bases in between. The CDR3 spells CASSVGGVTDTQYF. CDR3 sequence (DNA): TGTGCCAGCAGCGTCGGGGGTGTCACAGATACGCAGTATTTT.

The chain carries TRBV18 and TRBJ2-1, with 9 nucleotides matching TRBD1. Per germline, CDR1 KGHSH and CDR2 LQKENI. The CDR3 loop spans 14 amino acids. V lost 0 bases to trimming and J lost 6 bases; unmatched junction nucleotides: 0. The CDR3 DNA reads as TGTGCCAGCTCACCACCGACAGGGGGCAATGAGCAGTTCTTC. It yields the protein CASSPPTGGNEQFF.

This clone came up once. The rearrangement uses TRBV7-2 and TRBJ2-7; TRBD2 matches at 9 bases. Per the germline V gene, CDR1 is SGHTA and CDR2 is FQGNSA. The V gene end was trimmed by 1 base and the J gene end by 5 bases; junction bases not matched to a gene: 9. The CDR3 sequence is 16 residues long. The CDR3 sequence: CASSLVGGAGGNEQYV. The CDR3 nucleotides read TGTGCCAGCAGCTTAGTGGGCGGAGCGGGAGGCAACGAGCAGTACGTC.